These 16 T cell receptor beta chains share one sample of origin, sequenced in a study of immune heterogeneity within non-small cell lung tumors. Template was bulk tumor genomic DNA, about 610 ng per sample. Biopsies, several per primary tumor and spaced far apart, were collected during surgery. These patients got curative surgery after being newly diagnosed with untreated non-small cell lung cancer. TCR beta CDR3 amplification used multiplex PCR with 32 V and 13 J primers. TCRdb passed the multiplex PCR reads through MiXCR, listing each CDR3 protein once. The data show roughly 3,000 distinct CDR3 sequences, about 40% seen once. The sample was lung tumor tissue. The origin of the receptors is a man between 65 and 79 years old with non-small cell lung cancer.

Judged by abundance, this clonotype is large (0.1 to 1%). The rearrangement links TRBV7-8 to TRBJ2-2; D is possibly TRBD1 or TRBD2 (6 bases each). Germline-derived CDR1 and CDR2 are SGHVS and FQNEAQ. The CDR3 has 14 amino acids. V was pared by 9 bases and J by 6 bases, with 17 bases between. CDR3: CASDVGGNPGELFF. As DNA, the CDR3 is TGTGCCAGTGACGTGGGGGGCAACCCCGGGGAGCTGTTTTTT.

The gene calls are TRBV7-9 and TRBJ1-5, with 9 positions matching TRBD1. Germline CDR1 and CDR2: SEHNR and FQNEAQ (reference sequence). There are 17 residues in the CDR3. With V trimmed by 8 bases and J by 1 base, 12 bases remained unmatched. CDR3: CASALTGTGRSNQPQHF. Here the CDR3 DNA reads TGTGCCAGCGCCCTTACCGGGACAGGGCGAAGCAATCAGCCCCAGCATTTT.

This clonotype was found a few times. The J gene is TRBJ2-7, the V gene TRBV9; D not certain. Trimming removed 0 bases from V and 0 bases from J, with 10 bases in between. The CDR3 runs 15 residues. CDR1 SGDLS and CDR2 YYNGEE come from the germline V gene. This CDR3 is CASSVGPSSSYEQYF. CDR3 nucleotide sequence: TGTGCCAGCAGCGTAGGCCCGTCGAGCTCCTACGAGCAGTACTTC. Combining the CDR3 with reference TRBV9 and TRBJ2-7 gives the whole variable domain DSGVTQTPKHLITATGQRVTLRCSPRSGDLSVYWYQQSLDQGLQFLIQYYNGEERAKGNILERFSAQQFPDLHSELNLSSLELGDSALYFCASSVGPSSSYEQYFGPGTRLTVT.

The chain has TRBV24-1 and TRBJ2-3, with D possibly matching TRBD2 (6 bases). V lost 2 bases, J lost 3 bases, and 11 bases lay in between. Germline V gene data show CDR1 as KGHDR and CDR2 as SFDVKD. This CDR3 has 15 amino acids. CDR3 sequence reads: CATSDWLASTDTQYF. The CDR3 nucleotides read TGTGCCACCAGTGATTGGCTAGCGTCAACAGATACGCAGTATTTT.

This clonotype was observed a handful of times. The CDR3, as DNA: TGTGCCAGCACCCACAGGGCGGGCACCGGGGAGCTGTTTTTT. Residues: CASTHRAGTGELFF. The chain carries TRBV2 and TRBJ2-2; D may be TRBD1 (6 bases). The CDR3 consists of 14 residues. From germline, CDR1 is SNHLY and CDR2 FYNNEI. V gave up 7 bases and J gave up 4 bases, with 13 bases separating them.

This clonotype was seen more than once but under ten times. CDR3 sequence: CASSIGQIPGMAFF. DNA for the CDR3: TGTGCCAGTAGTATTGGTCAGATCCCCGGGATGGCTTTCTTT. This chain joins TRBV19 and TRBJ1-1; D unclear. The CDR3 loop spans 14 amino acids. The V and J ends lost 3 bases and 11 bases respectively, with 19 bases between them. Germline V gene sequence: CDR1 LNHDA, CDR2 SQIVND (reference sequence).

The table lists this clonotype with a few counts. The chain is built from TRBV6-6 and TRBJ2-2; 7 nucleotides match TRBD1. Germline values: CDR1 MNHNY, CDR2 SVGAGI (reference sequence). CDR3 length: 14 amino acids. The V and J ends lost 7 bases and 3 bases, in that order; junction bases with no gene match: 5. Here the CDR3 DNA reads TGTGCCAGCAAGGGACAGATAGACACCGGGGAGCTGTTTTTT. Amino acids: CASKGQIDTGELFF.

V usage is TRBV29-1 and J usage is TRBJ2-1; the D gene could be TRBD1 or TRBD2 (5 bases each). The germline gives CDR1 SQVTM, CDR2 ANQGSEA. This CDR3 spans 14 amino acids. Trimming took 3 bases from V and 6 from J, leaving 15 bases between them. This chain's CDR3 is CSVDDGTPSNEQFF. In nucleotides, the CDR3 is TGCAGCGTTGATGACGGGACCCCCTCCAATGAGCAGTTCTTC.

There are a few counts of this clonotype. This chain joins TRBV11-3 and TRBJ2-2, with D unclear. Trimming pared 6 bases from V and 9 bases from J, leaving 5 bases between. Germline V lookup: CDR1 SGHNT, CDR2 YENEEA. This CDR3 has 10 amino acids. The CDR3, as DNA: TGTGCCAGCAGGAAACGGGAGCTGTTTTTT. Its protein is CASRKRELFF.

In this sample, this clonotype turned up a few times. This sequence joins TRBV11-3 and TRBJ2-3; TRBD1 aligns across 7 bases. The CDR3 runs 14 residues. V was clipped by 5 bases and J by 8 bases; unmatched bases: 10. Germline CDR1 reads SGHNT; CDR2 reads YENEEA. The CDR3 sequence: CASSPSEGAATQYF. The CDR3, as DNA: TGTGCCAGCAGCCCCTCCGAGGGGGCAGCTACGCAGTATTTT.

By sample share, this clonotype is large (0.1 to 1%). The chain has TRBV6-1 and TRBJ1-1, with a tentative D call TRBD1 (5 bases). V was clipped by 2 bases and J by 0 bases, with 16 bases between them. Germline CDR1 MNHNS, CDR2 SASEGT. This CDR3 is 17 amino acids long. CDR3 sequence: CASSEFGGGRMNTEAFF. The CDR3 DNA is TGTGCCAGCAGTGAATTTGGGGGAGGAAGAATGAACACTGAAGCTTTCTTT.

With respect to this clonotype: Germline and junction disagree at one end, which may indicate a read error. The V and J genes are TRBV12-3 or TRBV12-4 and TRBJ2-7; D gene ambiguous. CDR3 size: 12 residues. The CDR3 sequence: CASSIASYEQYF. Here the CDR3 DNA reads TGTGCCAGCAGTATAGCCTCCTACGAGCAGTACTTC.

The V call is TRBV6-1, the J call TRBJ2-7, with 7 nucleotides matching TRBD2. V was clipped by 6 bases and J by 0 bases; unmatched bases: 8. CDR1 is MNHNS and CDR2 is SASEGT in the germline V gene. The CDR3 has 15 residues. The CDR3 nucleotides read TGTGCCAGCAGCTATCTAGCGGCCAGCTCCTACGAGCAGTACTTC. Its protein product is CASSYLAASSYEQYF.

The rearrangement links TRBV7-6 to TRBJ2-5; unclear D gene. The CDR3 consists of 14 residues. Trimming removed 0 bases from V and 2 bases from J, with 7 bases in between. From germline, CDR1 is SGHVS and CDR2 FNYEAQ. CDR3 sequence reads: CASSLAAEQETQYF. DNA of the CDR3: TGTGCCAGCAGCTTAGCGGCAGAACAAGAGACCCAGTACTTC.

This clonotype came up a few times. V usage is TRBV6-1 and J usage is TRBJ1-2; possible D gene TRBD1, 5 bases. This CDR3 comprises 14 residues. The germline V gene has CDR1 MNHNS and CDR2 SASEGT. Trimming removed 3 bases at V and 2 bases at J, with 10 bases between. CDR3 in amino acids: CASSEGGTNYGYTF. CDR3 DNA: TGTGCCAGCAGTGAGGGGGGGACGAACTATGGCTACACCTTC.

The chain joins TRBV29-1 to TRBJ2-1; the match to TRBD1 covers 12 bases. CDR3 length equals 15 residues. The trim removed 6 bases at V and 9 bases at J, leaving 12 bases unmatched. Germline V gene lookup returns CDR1 SQVTM and CDR2 ANQGSEA. The CDR3 DNA is TGCAGCGTAAAAACTCCGGGACAGGGGGCGGGTGAGCAGTTCTTC. Its translation: CSVKTPGQGAGEQFF.